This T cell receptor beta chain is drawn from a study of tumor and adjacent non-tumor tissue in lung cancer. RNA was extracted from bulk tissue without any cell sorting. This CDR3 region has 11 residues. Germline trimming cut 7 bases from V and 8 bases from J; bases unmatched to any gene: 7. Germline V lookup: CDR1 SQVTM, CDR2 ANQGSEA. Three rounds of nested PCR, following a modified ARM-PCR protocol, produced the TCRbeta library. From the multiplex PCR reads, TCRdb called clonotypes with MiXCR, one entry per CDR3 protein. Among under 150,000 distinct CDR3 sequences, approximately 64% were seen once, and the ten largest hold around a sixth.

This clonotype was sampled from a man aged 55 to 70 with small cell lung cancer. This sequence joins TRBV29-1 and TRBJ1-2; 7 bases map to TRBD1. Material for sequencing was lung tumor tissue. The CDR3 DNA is TGCAGCGGGGGGACAGATAACGGCTACACCTTC. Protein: CSGGTDNGYTF.